The rows below give T cell receptor beta chains drawn from one sample of a study of blood T cell repertoires in COVID-19. The repertoire was sequenced with immunoSEQ multiplex PCR; TCRdb's copy has only in-frame clones and lacks some. The sample contains 150,000 to 200,000 clones, around nine tenths of which appear only once. The sample consisted of peripheral blood. Receptor source: a man between 18 and 29 years old with active or convalescent COVID-19. The CDR3 runs from the conserved cysteine through the conserved F or W. The D gene is left open where the match is weak. Size is omitted from some rows. Given values are once, few, many or a class for expanded clones.

NA	TRBV2	NA	TRBJ1-1	TGTGCCAGCAGTGAAGCGCTTGGCAGTGGGAGCACTGAAGCTTTCTTT	CASSEALGSGSTEAFF
NA	TRBV5-1	few	TRBJ2-1	TGCGCCAGCTCAGCGTCCTCCTACAATGAGCAGTTCTTC	CASSASSYNEQFF
TRBD1	TRBV27	NA	TRBJ2-3	TGTGCCAGCAGTTTAGGGGACAGGGGGTCCCTAAATGGAGATACGCAGTATTTT	CASSLGDRGSLNGDTQYF
NA	TRBV4-3	NA	TRBJ1-6	TGCGCCAGCAGCCGTTCGGGGTCGTATAATTCACCCCTCCACTTT	CASSRSGSYNSPLHF
TRBD1	TRBV6-6	NA	TRBJ1-6	TGTGCCAGCAGTTACGACAGGGGGTCACCCCTCCACTTT	CASSYDRGSPLHF
NA	TRBV11-2	NA	TRBJ1-1	TGTGCCAGCAGCCTGAGGGGGGGGCAGGTGAACACTGAAGCTTTCTTT	CASSLRGGQVNTEAFF
NA	TRBV6-2/TRBV6-3	NA	TRBJ1-3	TGTGCCAGCAGACCTTCGCAGGGGTATGGAAACACCATATATTTT	CASRPSQGYGNTIYF
NA	TRBV21-1	NA	TRBJ1-2	TGTGCCAGCAGCAAACAGACCCTGGGAGGGGATGGCTACACCTTC	CASSKQTLGGDGYTF
TRBD1	TRBV9	once	TRBJ1-6	TGTGCCAGCAGCGGACAGGGGGCGGGCAATTCACCCCTCCACTTT	CASSGQGAGNSPLHF
TRBD2	TRBV10-1	few	TRBJ2-1	TGCGCCAGCAGTGATACTAGCGCCGTCTCCTACAATGAGCAGTTCTTC	CASSDTSAVSYNEQFF
NA	TRBV10-2	few	TRBJ1-2	TGCGCCAGCAGTGAGACGGGGGGCGTCTATGGCTACACCTTC	CASSETGGVYGYTF
NA	TRBV6-5	NA	TRBJ2-5	TGTGCCAGCAGTTACCCCGGGGGAGATGGGGAGACCCAGTACTTC	CASSYPGGDGETQYF
NA	TRBV4-2	NA	TRBJ2-7	TGTGCCAGCAGCCAAGTGCAAGTAGAACCATCCTACGAGCAGTACTTC	CASSQVQVEPSYEQYF
NA	TRBV5-5	NA	TRBJ1-1	TGTGCCAGCAGCTTGGGGAGCCTCCTTGAAGCTTTCTTT	CASSLGSLLEAFF
NA	TRBV24-1	NA	TRBJ2-3	TGTGCCACCAGTGATTTATCAGGGGTTAGCACAGATACGCAGTATTTT	CATSDLSGVSTDTQYF
TRBD1	TRBV7-9	few	TRBJ1-1	TGTGCCAGCAGCTTGACAGGGCAGGGTGAAGCTTTCTTT	CASSLTGQGEAFF
TRBD1	TRBV6-2/TRBV6-3	NA	TRBJ2-7	TGTGCCAGCAGTTTAGACAGGGGCTACGAGCAGTACTTC	CASSLDRGYEQYF
TRBD2	TRBV4-2	NA	TRBJ2-1	TGTGCCAGCAGCCAAGAACGAGCGGGGGGCTACAATGAGCAGTTCTTC	CASSQERAGGYNEQFF
NA	TRBV27	NA	TRBJ2-2	TGTGCCAGCAGTTTTTGGGGGGACACCGGGGAGCTGTTTTTT	CASSFWGDTGELFF
NA	TRBV27	NA	TRBJ1-1	TGTGCCAGCAGTTTCAATACCGGGACAACGAGTAGCTTCTTT	CASSFNTGTTSSFF
NA	TRBV19	NA	TRBJ1-1	TGTGCCTCTGGGGAGGGATGGAACACTGAAGCTTTCTTT	CASGEGWNTEAFF
TRBD1	TRBV7-9	NA	TRBJ2-2	TGTGCCAGCAGTTTCGATTCCGGGACAGGGATCCGAGGGCTGTTTTTT	CASSFDSGTGIRGLFF
NA	TRBV30	NA	TRBJ1-1	TGTGCCTGGAGTGTACAGGGAGGGGGGACTGAAGCTTTCTTT	CAWSVQGGGTEAFF
NA	TRBV5-1	few	TRBJ1-1	TGCGCCAGCAGCCCCGACAGACTGAGGAACACTGAAGCTTTCTTT	CASSPDRLRNTEAFF
TRBD1	TRBV7-8	NA	TRBJ1-2	TGTGCCAGCACGCTCGGGGACAGGGGGCGAAGCTATGGCTACACCTTC	CASTLGDRGRSYGYTF
NA	TRBV7-9	NA	TRBJ2-1	TGTGCCAGCAGCTTAGGGGGGGACTCCTACAATGAGCAGTTCTTC	CASSLGGDSYNEQFF
TRBD1	TRBV30	NA	TRBJ2-2	TGTGCCTGGAGTGTAGGGACAGGGGGCCGGCTGTTTTTT	CAWSVGTGGRLFF
NA	TRBV19	NA	TRBJ2-1	TGTGCCAGTAATGATGCCCAACTCTACAATGAGCAGTTCTTC	CASNDAQLYNEQFF
NA	TRBV2	NA	TRBJ2-6	TGTGCCAGCCAACGAGGGCTTGGGGCCAACGTCCTGACTTTC	CASQRGLGANVLTF
TRBD1	TRBV6-2/TRBV6-3	NA	TRBJ2-1	TGTGCCAGCAGCCTCCGGGACAGTCCCTACAATGAGCAGTTCTTC	CASSLRDSPYNEQFF
TRBD1	TRBV5-6	NA	TRBJ1-4	TGTGCCAGCAGACGCACAGGGGGCGGTGAAAAACTGTTTTTT	CASRRTGGGEKLFF
NA	TRBV19	NA	TRBJ1-1	TGTGCCAGTAGTATCGTCGGGGGAACTGAAGCTTTCTTT	CASSIVGGTEAFF
TRBD1	TRBV18	NA	TRBJ1-1	TGTGCCAGCTCACTACTGTACCGGACAGGCAGTCCCCTCGAAGCTTTCTTT	CASSLLYRTGSPLEAFF
NA	TRBV3-1/TRBV3-2	NA	TRBJ2-1	TGTGCCAGCAGCCGTCGGGACTTTCGGGAGCAGTTCTTC	CASSRRDFREQFF
TRBD1	TRBV10-3	NA	TRBJ1-2	TGTGCCACGAACGACTTAAGACAGGGGTATGGCTACACCTTC	CATNDLRQGYGYTF
TRBD2	TRBV28	once	TRBJ2-1	TGTGCCAGCAGCAGGACTAGCGGGGATGAGCAGTTCTTC	CASSRTSGDEQFF
NA	TRBV9	NA	TRBJ1-2	TGTGCCAGCAGCAAACAGATTAACTATGGCTACACCTTC	CASSKQINYGYTF
TRBD2	TRBV11-1	NA	TRBJ2-7	TGTGCCAGCAGCCCCGGGGGGACCTACGAGCAGTACTTC	CASSPGGTYEQYF
NA	TRBV6-5	NA	TRBJ1-3	TGTGCCAGCAGGGTAGGGACATGGACTGGAAACACCATATATTTT	CASRVGTWTGNTIYF
TRBD1	TRBV6-6	NA	TRBJ2-6	TGTGCCAGCAGTAAATGGACAGGCTCTGGGGCCAACGTCCTGACTTTC	CASSKWTGSGANVLTF
NA	TRBV13	NA	TRBJ2-7	TGTGCCAGCAGCTCCCTACTAAGGACCTACGAGCAGTACTTC	CASSSLLRTYEQYF
NA	TRBV2	once	TRBJ1-1	TGTGCCAGCAGTGATACCTCCGTCGGGACTGAAGCTTTCTTT	CASSDTSVGTEAFF
NA	TRBV4-1	once	TRBJ1-5	TGCGCCAGCAGCCAAGAACCCGGGAATCAGCCCCAGCATTTT	CASSQEPGNQPQHF
NA	TRBV14	NA	TRBJ1-3	TGTGCCAGCAGTGGTCAGATCTCTGGAAACACCATATATTTT	CASSGQISGNTIYF
TRBD1	TRBV28	NA	TRBJ1-5	TGTGCCAGCAGCCCATCCCAGGGGGGAAACGGGCAGCCCCAGCATTTT	CASSPSQGGNGQPQHF
TRBD2	TRBV5-1	NA	TRBJ2-2	TGCGCCAGCAGCTTGGGGACTAGCGGGATCGCCGGGGAGCTGTTTTTT	CASSLGTSGIAGELFF
NA	TRBV3-1/TRBV3-2	NA	TRBJ1-1	TGTGCCAGCAGCCCTCGGACGGTGCGGGGGATTGAGGCTGAAGCTTTCTTT	CASSPRTVRGIEAEAFF
TRBD1	TRBV7-2	NA	TRBJ2-5	TGTGCCAGCAGCTTTGACAGGGGCGAAGAGACCCAGTACTTC	CASSFDRGEETQYF
NA	TRBV29-1	NA	TRBJ2-1	TGCAGCGCCGGACTCGTCTCCTACAATGAGCAGTTCTTC	CSAGLVSYNEQFF
NA	TRBV5-8	NA	TRBJ1-2	TGTGCCAGCAGCTTGAGACGGGGATTGGCTGGCTACACCTTC	CASSLRRGLAGYTF
NA	TRBV28	NA	TRBJ1-2	TGTGCCAGCAGTCCCCCCCTAAGGAGGGCCCTCTATGGCTACACCTTC	CASSPPLRRALYGYTF
NA	TRBV3-1/TRBV3-2	NA	TRBJ2-5	TGTGCCAGCAGCCGGGCGGGGCGAGAGACCCAGTACTTC	CASSRAGRETQYF
NA	TRBV4-3	once	TRBJ1-1	TGCGCCAGCAGCCAAGATCTCGGTGGGGCGAGTACTGAAGCTTTCTTT	CASSQDLGGASTEAFF
TRBD1	TRBV27	NA	TRBJ1-1	TGTGCCAGCAGTTTATATACAGGGGGGGGAGACACTGAAGCTTTCTTT	CASSLYTGGGDTEAFF
TRBD1	TRBV4-1	medium-sized	TRBJ1-2	TGCGCCAGCAGCCACCCGGGACAGGGTGGAGTTGATTATGGCTACACCTTC	CASSHPGQGGVDYGYTF
NA	TRBV24-1	NA	TRBJ2-3	TGTGCCACCAGTGATTTCGGGGGTCCAGATACGCAGTATTTT	CATSDFGGPDTQYF
TRBD1	TRBV5-1	few	TRBJ1-3	TGCGCCAGCAGCCCCCAGGGGGCCTCTGGAAACACCATATATTTT	CASSPQGASGNTIYF
TRBD1	TRBV27	NA	TRBJ1-2	TGTGCCACCAAACAAAACAGGGGGGCCTATGGCTACACCTTC	CATKQNRGAYGYTF
TRBD1	TRBV11-2	NA	TRBJ1-5	TGTGCCAGCAGCTTAGATCGGAGGGGGCTACAGCCCCAGCATTTT	CASSLDRRGLQPQHF